This T cell receptor beta chain was observed in a study of cytomegalovirus exposure and HLA in healthy donors. Findings and limits, study-wide: As immune exposure information, only CMV serostatus was available. Both high specificity and high sensitivity reportedly marked the classifier's diagnosis of cytomegalovirus status.

The CDR3 contains 14 residues. The V gene's germline CDR1 is MNHEY and CDR2 SMNVEV (reference sequence). The V end lost 0 bases, the J end lost 13 bases, and 13 bases lay between the germline ends. The table lists this clone with a count of one. Its cognate antigen is unknown. Use of 60 Vbeta and 13 Jbeta primers characterized the PCR. Per the authors' pipeline: An analysis performed later counted 60 million to 90 million unique TCR beta chains (roughly 9.9 million of them shared). Method: immunoSEQ multiplex PCR; TCRdb's copy keeps in-frame clones and lacks some. V, J and clone size were drawn from that table, and D and trimming were deduced from the DNA. The table lists approximately 97,000 clones, approximately 73% of them singletons, with 3.5% to 4.5% in the top ten.

The chain recombines TRBV27 with TRBJ1-6; possibly TRBD1 for D (5 bases). Sequenced sample: PBMCs. This receptor was taken from a man in his forties or fifties in good health and CMV-seronegative. In DNA form, the CDR3 reads TGTGCCAGCAGTTTATCTGGGGCTATTCACCCCCTCCACTTT. Residues: CASSLSGAIHPLHF.